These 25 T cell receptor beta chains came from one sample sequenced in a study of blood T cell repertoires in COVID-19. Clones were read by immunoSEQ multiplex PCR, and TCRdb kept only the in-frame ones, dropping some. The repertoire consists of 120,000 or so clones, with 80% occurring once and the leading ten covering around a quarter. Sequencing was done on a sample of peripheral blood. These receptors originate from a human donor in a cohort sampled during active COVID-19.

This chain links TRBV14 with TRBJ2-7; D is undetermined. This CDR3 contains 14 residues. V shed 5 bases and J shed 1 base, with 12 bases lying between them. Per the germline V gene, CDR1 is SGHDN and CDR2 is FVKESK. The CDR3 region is CASSFFTASYEQYF. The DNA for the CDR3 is TGTGCCAGCAGCTTTTTTACAGCTTCCTACGAGCAGTACTTC.

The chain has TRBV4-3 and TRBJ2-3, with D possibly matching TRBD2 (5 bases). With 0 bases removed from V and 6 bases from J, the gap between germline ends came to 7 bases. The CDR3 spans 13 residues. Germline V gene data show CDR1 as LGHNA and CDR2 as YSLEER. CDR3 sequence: CASSQDPGDTQYF. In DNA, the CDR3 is TGCGCCAGCAGCCAAGATCCGGGGGATACGCAGTATTTT.

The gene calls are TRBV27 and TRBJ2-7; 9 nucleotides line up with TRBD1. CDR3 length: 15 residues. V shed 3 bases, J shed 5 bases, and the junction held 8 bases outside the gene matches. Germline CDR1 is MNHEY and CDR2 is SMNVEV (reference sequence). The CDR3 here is CASSFPGQGIDEQYF. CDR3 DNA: TGTGCCAGCAGTTTTCCGGGACAGGGCATTGACGAGCAGTACTTC.

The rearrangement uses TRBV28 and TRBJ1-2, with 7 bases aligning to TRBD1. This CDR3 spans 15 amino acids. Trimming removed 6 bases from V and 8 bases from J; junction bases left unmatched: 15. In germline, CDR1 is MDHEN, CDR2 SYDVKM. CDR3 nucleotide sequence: TGTGCCAGCAGGTCCCGGCAGGGGGAGGTCGGGGGCTACACCTTC. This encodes CASRSRQGEVGGYTF.

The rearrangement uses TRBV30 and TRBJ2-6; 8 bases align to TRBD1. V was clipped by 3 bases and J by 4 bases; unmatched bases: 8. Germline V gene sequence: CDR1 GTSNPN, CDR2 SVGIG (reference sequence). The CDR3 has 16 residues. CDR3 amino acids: CAWSEQGAPGANVLTF. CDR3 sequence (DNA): TGTGCCTGGAGCGAGCAGGGGGCGCCCGGGGCCAACGTCCTGACTTTC.

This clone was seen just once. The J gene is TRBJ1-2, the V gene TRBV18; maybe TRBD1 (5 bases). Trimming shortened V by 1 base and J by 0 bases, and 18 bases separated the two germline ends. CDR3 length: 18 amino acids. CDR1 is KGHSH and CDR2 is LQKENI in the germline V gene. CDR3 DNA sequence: TGTGCCAGCTCACCACTTCCCGTGCGAGGGGACTCTAACTATGGCTACACCTTC. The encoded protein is CASSPLPVRGDSNYGYTF.

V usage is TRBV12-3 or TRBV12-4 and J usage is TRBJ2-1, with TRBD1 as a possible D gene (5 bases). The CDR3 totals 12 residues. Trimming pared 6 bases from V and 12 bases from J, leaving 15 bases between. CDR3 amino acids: CASSLLTGVQFF. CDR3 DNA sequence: TGTGCCAGCAGCCTTTTAACAGGAGTGCAGTTCTTC.

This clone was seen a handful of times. CDR3 coding DNA: TGTGCCGGGGGGGCAGGAGGGGAGACCCAGTACTTC. It is translated as CAGGAGGETQYF. This chain uses TRBV28 with TRBJ2-5, with a weak D call TRBD2 (7 bases). The germline V gene encodes CDR1 MDHEN and CDR2 SYDVKM. The CDR3 loop spans 12 amino acids. V lost 11 bases and J 5 bases, leaving 15 bases between the germline ends. The full variable domain, in which reference TRBV28 and TRBJ2-5 provide the parts outside the CDR3, is DVKVTQSSRYLVKRTGEKVFLECVQDMDHENMFWYRQDPGLGLRLIYFSYDVKMKEKGDIPEGYSVSREKKERFSLILESASTNQTSMYLCAGGAGGETQYFGPGTRLLVL.

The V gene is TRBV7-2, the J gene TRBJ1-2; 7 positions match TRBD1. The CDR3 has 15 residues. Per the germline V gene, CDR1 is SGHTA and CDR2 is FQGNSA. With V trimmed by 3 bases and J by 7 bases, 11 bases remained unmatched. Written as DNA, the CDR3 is TGTGCCAGCAGCTTGGACAGGAGGCTGGACTTTGGCTACACCTTC. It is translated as CASSLDRRLDFGYTF.

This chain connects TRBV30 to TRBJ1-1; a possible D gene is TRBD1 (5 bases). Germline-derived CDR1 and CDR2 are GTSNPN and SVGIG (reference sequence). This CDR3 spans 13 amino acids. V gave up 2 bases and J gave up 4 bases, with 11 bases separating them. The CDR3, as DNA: TGTGCCTGGAGTTCGGTCCAGGGCACTGAAGCTTTCTTT. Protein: CAWSSVQGTEAFF.

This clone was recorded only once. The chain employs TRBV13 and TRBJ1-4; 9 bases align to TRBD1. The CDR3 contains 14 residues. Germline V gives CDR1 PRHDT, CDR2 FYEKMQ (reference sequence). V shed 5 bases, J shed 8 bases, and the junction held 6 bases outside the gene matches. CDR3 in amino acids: CASSQDRGGEKLFF. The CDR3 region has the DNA TGTGCCAGCAGCCAGGACAGGGGAGGAGAAAAACTGTTTTTT.

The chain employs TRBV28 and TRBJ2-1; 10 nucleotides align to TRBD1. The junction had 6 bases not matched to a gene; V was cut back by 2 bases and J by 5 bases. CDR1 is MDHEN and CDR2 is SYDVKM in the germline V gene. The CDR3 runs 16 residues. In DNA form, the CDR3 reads TGTGCCAGCAGTTTACCCGGGACAGGGGTCCACAATGAGCAGTTCTTC. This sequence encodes CASSLPGTGVHNEQFF.

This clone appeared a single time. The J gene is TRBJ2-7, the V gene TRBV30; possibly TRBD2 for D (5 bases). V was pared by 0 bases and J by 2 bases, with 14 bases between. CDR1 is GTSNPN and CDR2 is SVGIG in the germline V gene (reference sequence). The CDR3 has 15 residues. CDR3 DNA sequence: TGTGCCTGGAGTGTAACGGTCCCCGGGACCTACGAGCAGTACTTC. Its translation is CAWSVTVPGTYEQYF. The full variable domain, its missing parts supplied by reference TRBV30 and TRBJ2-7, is SQTIHQWPATLVQPVGSPLSLECTVEGTSNPNLYWYRQAAGRGLQLLFYSVGIGQISSEVPQNLSASRPQDRQFILSSKKLLLSDSGFYLCAWSVTVPGTYEQYFGPGTRLTVT.

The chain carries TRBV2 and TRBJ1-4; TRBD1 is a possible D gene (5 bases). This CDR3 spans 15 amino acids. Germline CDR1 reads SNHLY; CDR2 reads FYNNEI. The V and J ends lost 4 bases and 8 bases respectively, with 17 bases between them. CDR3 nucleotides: TGTGCCAGCAGTGGGGGCGGCATCCGTGGAGAAAAACTGTTTTTT. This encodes CASSGGGIRGEKLFF.

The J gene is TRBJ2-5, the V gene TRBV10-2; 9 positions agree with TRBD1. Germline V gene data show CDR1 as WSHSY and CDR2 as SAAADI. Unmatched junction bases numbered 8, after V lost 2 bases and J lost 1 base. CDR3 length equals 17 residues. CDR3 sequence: CASSEPGQGSFQETQYF. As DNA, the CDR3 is TGCGCCAGCAGTGAGCCCGGACAGGGGTCTTTCCAAGAGACCCAGTACTTC.

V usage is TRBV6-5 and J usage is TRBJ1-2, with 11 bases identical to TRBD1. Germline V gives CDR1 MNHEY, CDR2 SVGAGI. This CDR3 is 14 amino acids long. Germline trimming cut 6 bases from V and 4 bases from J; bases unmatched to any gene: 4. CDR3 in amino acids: CASRRGQGAYGYTF. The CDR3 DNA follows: TGTGCCAGCAGGCGAGGACAGGGGGCCTATGGCTACACCTTC.

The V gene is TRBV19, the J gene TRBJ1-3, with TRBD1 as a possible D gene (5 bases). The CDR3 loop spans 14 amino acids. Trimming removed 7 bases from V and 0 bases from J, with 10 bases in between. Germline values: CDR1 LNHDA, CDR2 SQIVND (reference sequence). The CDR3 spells CASTSGGSGNTIYF. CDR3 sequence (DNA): TGTGCCAGTACTAGCGGGGGCTCTGGAAACACCATATATTTT.

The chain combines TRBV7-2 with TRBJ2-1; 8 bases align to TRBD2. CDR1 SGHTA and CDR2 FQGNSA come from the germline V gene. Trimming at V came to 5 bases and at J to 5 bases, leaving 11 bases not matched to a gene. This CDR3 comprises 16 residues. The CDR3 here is CASSGRAGGGNNEQFF. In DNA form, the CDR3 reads TGTGCCAGCAGCGGAAGGGCGGGGGGCGGAAACAATGAGCAGTTCTTC.

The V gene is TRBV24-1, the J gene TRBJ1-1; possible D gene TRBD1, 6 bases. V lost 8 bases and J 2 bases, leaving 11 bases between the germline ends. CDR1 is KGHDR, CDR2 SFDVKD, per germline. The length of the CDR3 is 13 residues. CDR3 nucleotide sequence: TGTGCCACCAAGGCAGGGGCCAACACTGAAGCTTTCTTT. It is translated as CATKAGANTEAFF.

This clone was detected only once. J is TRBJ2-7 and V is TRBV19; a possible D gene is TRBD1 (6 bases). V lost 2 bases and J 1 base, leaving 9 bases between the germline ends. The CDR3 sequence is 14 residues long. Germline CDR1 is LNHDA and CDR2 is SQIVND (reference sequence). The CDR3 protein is CASSIRGQSYEQYF. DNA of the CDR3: TGTGCCAGTAGTATAAGGGGACAATCCTACGAGCAGTACTTC.

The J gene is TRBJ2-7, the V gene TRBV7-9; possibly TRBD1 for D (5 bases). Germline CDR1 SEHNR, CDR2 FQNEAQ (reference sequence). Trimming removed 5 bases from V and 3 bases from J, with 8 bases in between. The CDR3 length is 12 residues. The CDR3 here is CASSPTVYEQYF. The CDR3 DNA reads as TGTGCCAGCAGCCCGACAGTCTACGAGCAGTACTTC. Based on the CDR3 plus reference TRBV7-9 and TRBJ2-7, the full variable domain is DTGVSQNPRHKITKRGQNVTFRCDPISEHNRLYWYRQTLGQGPEFLTYFQNEAQLEKSRLLSDRFSAERPKGSFSTLEIQRTEQGDSAMYLCASSPTVYEQYFGPGTRLTVT.

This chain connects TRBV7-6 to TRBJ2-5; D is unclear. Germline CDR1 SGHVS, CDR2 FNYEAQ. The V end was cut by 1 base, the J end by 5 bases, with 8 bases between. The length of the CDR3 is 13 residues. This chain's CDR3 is CASSLEAAETQYF. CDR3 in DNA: TGTGCCAGCAGCTTAGAGGCGGCTGAGACCCAGTACTTC.

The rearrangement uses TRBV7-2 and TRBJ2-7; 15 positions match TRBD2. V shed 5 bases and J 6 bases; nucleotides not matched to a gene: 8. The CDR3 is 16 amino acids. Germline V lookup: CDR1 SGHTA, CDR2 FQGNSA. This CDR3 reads CASSQGLAGGQGEQYF. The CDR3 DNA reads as TGTGCCAGCAGCCAAGGACTAGCGGGAGGGCAAGGCGAGCAGTACTTC.

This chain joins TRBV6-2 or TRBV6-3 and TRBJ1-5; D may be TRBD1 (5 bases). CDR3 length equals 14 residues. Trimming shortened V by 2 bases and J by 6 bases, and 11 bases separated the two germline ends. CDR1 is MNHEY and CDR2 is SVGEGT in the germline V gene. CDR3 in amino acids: CASSYLGGGQPQHF. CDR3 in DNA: TGTGCCAGCAGTTACCTGGGGGGGGGTCAGCCCCAGCATTTT.

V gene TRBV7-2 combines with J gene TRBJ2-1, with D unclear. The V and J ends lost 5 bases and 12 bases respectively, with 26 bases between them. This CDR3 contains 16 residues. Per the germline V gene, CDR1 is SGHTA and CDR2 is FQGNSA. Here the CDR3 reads CASSLTYGNNEATQFF. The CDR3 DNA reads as TGTGCCAGCAGCCTAACCTATGGCAACAATGAGGCCACGCAGTTCTTC.